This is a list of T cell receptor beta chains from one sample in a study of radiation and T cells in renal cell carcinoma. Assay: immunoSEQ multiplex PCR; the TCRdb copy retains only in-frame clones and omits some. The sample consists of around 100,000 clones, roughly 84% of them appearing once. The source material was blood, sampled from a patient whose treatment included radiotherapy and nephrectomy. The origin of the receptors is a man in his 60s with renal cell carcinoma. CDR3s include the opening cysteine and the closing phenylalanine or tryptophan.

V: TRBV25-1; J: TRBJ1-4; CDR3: CASSEYRGPDEKLFF
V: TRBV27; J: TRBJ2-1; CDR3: CASSYLAAYNEQFF
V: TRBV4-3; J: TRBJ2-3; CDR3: CASSQVAGGPGTDTQYF
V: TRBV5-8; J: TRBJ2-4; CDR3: CASSFAGEAKNIQYF
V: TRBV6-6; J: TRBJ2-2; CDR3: CAGSGSGPRATGELFF
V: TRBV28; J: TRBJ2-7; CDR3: CASSLLVQGLNEQYF
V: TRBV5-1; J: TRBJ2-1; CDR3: CASSLGTQGGNEQFF
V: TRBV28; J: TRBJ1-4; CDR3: CASTQGGNRAQEKLFF
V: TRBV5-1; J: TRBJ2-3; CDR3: CASSTDREGGTQYF
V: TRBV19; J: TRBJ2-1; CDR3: CASSIDLISGSIYNEQFF
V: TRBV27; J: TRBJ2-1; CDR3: CASSFGGSSYNEQFF
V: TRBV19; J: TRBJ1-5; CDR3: CASTRGYNQPQHF
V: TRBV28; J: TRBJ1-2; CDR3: CASSYQGNYGYTF
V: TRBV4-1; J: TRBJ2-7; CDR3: CASSEGGYEQYF
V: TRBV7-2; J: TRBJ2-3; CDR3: CASSLYGGAEDTQYF
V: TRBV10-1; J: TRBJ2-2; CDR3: CASSAGGRTGELFF
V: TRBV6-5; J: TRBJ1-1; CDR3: CASRIDRGLNTEAFF
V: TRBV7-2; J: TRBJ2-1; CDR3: CASSRRLAGAVGQFF
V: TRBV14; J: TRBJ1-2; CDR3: CASSTSTGVHYGYTF
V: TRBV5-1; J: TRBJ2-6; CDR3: CASSLGGTGSGANVLTF
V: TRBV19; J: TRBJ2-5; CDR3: CASSSLRDRGQETQYF
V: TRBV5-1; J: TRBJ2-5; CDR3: CASSLEASGTQETQYF
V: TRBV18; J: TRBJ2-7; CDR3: CASSPRTGPYEQYF
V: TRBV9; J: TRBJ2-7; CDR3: CASSGGQGVVHEQYF
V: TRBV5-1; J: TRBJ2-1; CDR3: CASSLGREGRNEQFF
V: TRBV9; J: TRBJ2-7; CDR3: CASSVGGDFSYEQYF
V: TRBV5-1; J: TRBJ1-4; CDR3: CASRNTGTANEKLFF
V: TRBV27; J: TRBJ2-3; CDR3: CASRDYLTDTQYF
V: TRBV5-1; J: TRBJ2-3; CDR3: CASSLDALTDTQYF
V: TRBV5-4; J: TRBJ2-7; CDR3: CASSTGQIQQYF
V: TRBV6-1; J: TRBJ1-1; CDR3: CASSGHLVSNLNTEAFF
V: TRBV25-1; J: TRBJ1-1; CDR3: CASSRLGDGNTEAFF
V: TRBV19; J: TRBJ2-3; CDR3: CASSIEGGANTDTQYF
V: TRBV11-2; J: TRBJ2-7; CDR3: CASSPGGGGEQYF
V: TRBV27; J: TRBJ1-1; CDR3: CASSLLGQGIAEAFF
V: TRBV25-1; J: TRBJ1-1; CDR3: CASTNGLNTEAFF